This T cell receptor (beta chain) originates from a study of identical twins. Study-wide results and caveats: In beta out-of-frame sequences, the excess sharing between twins was weaker. In drawing conclusions, the study used cross-sectional statistical analysis and did not follow the same donors.

This clonotype was picked up many times. Its specificity is unknown. A universal primer binding site was introduced by template switching. The final cDNA contained unique molecular identifiers. TCRdb passed the 5' RACE reads through MiXCR, listing each CDR3 protein once. The sample gives roughly 710,000 distinct CDR3 sequences, over 5% of which show up once; roughly 2% is in the top ten. Sequenced: naive T cells sorted from blood. The receptor's source is a man aged 18 to 30 in good health.

The CDR3 is CASSLGLAGGDTQYF. The CDR3 region has the DNA TGCGCCAGCAGCTTGGGACTAGCGGGAGGAGATACGCAGTATTTT. V usage is TRBV5-1 and J usage is TRBJ2-3; 13 bases map to TRBD2. This CDR3 spans 15 amino acids. V shed 0 bases and J 5 bases; nucleotides not matched to a gene: 0. Germline V gene lookup returns CDR1 SGHRS and CDR2 YFSETQ.